The 25 T cell receptor beta chains given below trace back to one sample, sequenced in a study of blood T cell repertoires in COVID-19. The repertoire was sequenced with immunoSEQ multiplex PCR; TCRdb's copy has only in-frame clones and lacks some. The sample holds under 150,000 clones, 75% to 90% seen once. The specimen sequenced was PBMCs or T cells enriched from blood (not recorded which). The receptor source for this set is a man aged 30-40 years who had recovered from COVID-19.

This clone was detected a few times. This chain joins TRBV9 and TRBJ2-1, with a possible D match to TRBD2 (5 bases). There are 15 residues in the CDR3. CDR1 and CDR2 from the germline V gene are SGDLS and YYNGEE. V shed 2 bases and J shed 0 bases, with 9 bases lying between them. Here the CDR3 reads CASSVETNSYNEQFF. In DNA, the CDR3 is TGTGCCAGCAGCGTGGAGACTAACTCCTACAATGAGCAGTTCTTC.

Only one count was recorded for this clone. The J gene is TRBJ1-6, the V gene TRBV27, with a possible D match to TRBD1 (6 bases). Germline loops: CDR1 MNHEY, CDR2 SMNVEV (reference sequence). This CDR3 contains 17 residues. V shed 4 bases and J shed 0 bases, with 13 bases lying between them. The CDR3 protein is CASSSTGPYSYNSPLHF. CDR3 DNA: TGTGCCAGCAGTTCTACAGGGCCCTACTCCTATAATTCACCCCTCCACTTT.

The chain couples TRBV27 to TRBJ2-1; 10 bases agree with TRBD2. V shed 1 base and J 3 bases; nucleotides not matched to a gene: 9. This CDR3 has 18 amino acids. Germline assignment: CDR1 MNHEY and CDR2 SMNVEV (reference sequence). The CDR3 reads CASSLFPSGGAIYNEQFF. CDR3 nucleotides: TGTGCCAGCAGTTTATTCCCTAGCGGGGGAGCAATCTACAATGAGCAGTTCTTC.

CDR3 sequence reads: CASSHYSGGQSTDTQYF. CDR3 in DNA: TGTGCCAGCAGCCACTATAGTGGGGGACAGTCCACAGATACGCAGTATTTT. The rearrangement links TRBV3-1 (or the pseudogene TRBV3-2) to TRBJ2-3; TRBD1 agrees at 7 bases. Germline CDR1 reads LGHDT; CDR2 reads YNNKEL (reference sequence). V dropped 3 bases and J dropped 2; count of bases not matched to a gene: 11. The CDR3 consists of 17 residues.

V and J are TRBV3-1 (or the pseudogene TRBV3-2) and TRBJ2-5; 9 bases align to TRBD2. J was trimmed by 2 bases and V by 4 bases; bases with no gene match: 8. The CDR3 runs to 16 residues. Germline assignment: CDR1 LGHDT and CDR2 YNNKEL (reference sequence). CDR3 sequence: CASSRSGGPFQETQYF. The CDR3 DNA sequence: TGTGCCAGCAGCCGCAGCGGGGGGCCTTTTCAAGAGACCCAGTACTTC.

This chain joins TRBV11-2 and TRBJ1-2; no clear D. Germline CDR1 reads SGHAT; CDR2 reads FQNNGV. The CDR3 totals 13 residues. V lost 1 base and J 8 bases, leaving 11 bases between the germline ends. CDR3 nucleotide sequence: TGTGCCAGCAGCTTAGGTCCCGGCGGGGGCTACACCTTC. Its translation: CASSLGPGGGYTF.

The chain combines TRBV4-2 with TRBJ2-5; 7 positions match TRBD2. Germline V lookup: CDR1 LGHNA, CDR2 YNFKEQ. This CDR3 comprises 16 residues. V was pared by 0 bases and J by 0 bases, with 4 bases of the junction left unmatched. The CDR3 coding sequence is TGTGCCAGCAGCCAAGATGGGGGGGGGTACCAAGAGACCCAGTACTTC. Its translation: CASSQDGGGYQETQYF.

This clone has only a few counts. The rearrangement links TRBV5-5 to TRBJ1-2; D possibly corresponds to TRBD1 (6 bases). Germline lookup yields CDR1 SGHKS and CDR2 YYEKEE (reference sequence). V dropped 4 bases and J dropped 5 bases, with 15 bases sitting between them. The CDR3 covers 14 residues. The CDR3 protein is CASSRTGGEYGYTF. The CDR3 DNA reads TGTGCCAGCAGCCGAACGGGGGGCGAGTATGGCTACACCTTC.

The gene calls are TRBV28 and TRBJ1-2; D perhaps matches TRBD1 (6 bases). There are 17 residues in the CDR3. Per germline, CDR1 MDHEN and CDR2 SYDVKM. Trimming removed 6 bases from V and 7 bases from J, with 27 bases in between. The CDR3 DNA reads TGTGCCAGCAGCGATACCCTCGGAGCCAGGGGACGTGCTGGCTACACCTTC. As protein: CASSDTLGARGRAGYTF.

V and J are TRBV5-1 and TRBJ2-7, with TRBD1 matching over 7 bases. Looked up from germline, CDR1 is SGHRS and CDR2 is YFSETQ. J was trimmed by 1 base and V by 4 bases; bases with no gene match: 17. The CDR3 has 18 amino acids. The CDR3 bases are TGCGCCAGCAGCCGCCGGGGCAGGGGGATTATGGAGTCCTACGAGCAGTACTTC. Translation: CASSRRGRGIMESYEQYF.

This chain connects TRBV24-1 to TRBJ2-2; 7 bases match TRBD1. The CDR3 is 15 residues long. Germline loops: CDR1 KGHDR, CDR2 SFDVKD. V shed 5 bases, J shed 2 bases, and the junction held 4 bases outside the gene matches. The CDR3 bases are TGTGCCACCAGTGTAGGGGGCACCAACACCGGGGAGCTGTTTTTT. This encodes CATSVGGTNTGELFF.

The V gene is TRBV10-1, the J gene TRBJ1-2; no reliable D call. Germline V CDR1 and CDR2: WNHNN, SYGVQD (reference sequence). This CDR3 has 15 residues. The V gene lost 0 bases and the J gene lost 5 bases, with 13 bases spanning the gap. CDR3: CASSESGKRGYGYTF. The CDR3 DNA is TGCGCCAGCAGTGAGTCGGGCAAACGGGGATATGGCTACACCTTC.

The gene calls are TRBV19 and TRBJ1-1, with a possible D match to TRBD1 (6 bases). The V gene lost 0 bases and the J gene lost 6 bases, with 14 bases spanning the gap. Germline assignment: CDR1 LNHDA and CDR2 SQIVND (reference sequence). The CDR3 covers 15 residues. The CDR3 bases are TGTGCCAGTAGTATAGATACAGGGTTCGTGGCTGAAGCTTTCTTT. It encodes CASSIDTGFVAEAFF.

This rearrangement joins TRBV27 to TRBJ2-7; D perhaps matches TRBD1 (6 bases). The CDR3 contains 13 residues. V shed 5 bases and J shed 4 bases, with 12 bases lying between them. Per the germline V gene, CDR1 is MNHEY and CDR2 is SMNVEV (reference sequence). DNA for the CDR3: TGTGCCAGCAGTGCTTACCAGGGGTACGAGCAGTACTTC. This gives the protein CASSAYQGYEQYF.

V is TRBV12-3 or TRBV12-4 and J is TRBJ1-3; D unclear. This CDR3 has 11 amino acids. Trimming took 8 bases from V and 4 from J, leaving 6 bases between them. The CDR3 loop is CASWEGNTIYF. The CDR3 nucleotides read TGTGCCAGCTGGGAGGGAAACACCATATATTTT.

The chain employs TRBV6-5 and TRBJ1-1; D might be TRBD1 (5 bases). Germline loops: CDR1 MNHEY, CDR2 SVGAGI. The V end was cut by 6 bases, the J end by 3 bases, with 8 bases between. The CDR3 has 12 residues. CDR3 bases: TGTGCCAGCAGGATCAGGGACACTGAAGCTTTCTTT. Its translation is CASRIRDTEAFF.

CDR3 loop: CASSLEGQGRDEQFF. The CDR3 bases are TGCGCCAGCAGCCTGGAGGGACAGGGGAGGGATGAGCAGTTCTTC. The rearrangement joins TRBV5-1 to TRBJ2-1; 10 bases map to TRBD1. The CDR3 length is 15 residues. Germline-derived CDR1 and CDR2 are SGHRS and YFSETQ. The V segment lost 4 bases and the J segment 8 bases; nucleotides outside the gene matches: 9.

This chain connects TRBV10-3 to TRBJ2-5, with 7 bases that match TRBD1. Germline CDR1 ENHRY, CDR2 SYGVKD. Trimming removed 4 bases from V and 0 bases from J; junction bases left unmatched: 5. The CDR3 totals 15 residues. The CDR3 DNA reads TGTGCCATCAGTGGACAGGGCCGGTACCAAGAGACCCAGTACTTC. Translation gives CAISGQGRYQETQYF.

The J gene is TRBJ1-6, the V gene TRBV11-1; tentative D call: TRBD1 (6 bases). The germline CDR1 and CDR2 sequences are SGHAT and FQDESV (reference sequence). V lost 3 bases to trimming and J lost 7 bases, with 13 bases between them. The CDR3 contains 15 residues. The CDR3 bases are TGTGCCAGCAGCTTGGGGCACCAGGGGAATTCACCCCTCCACTTT. Amino acid sequence: CASSLGHQGNSPLHF.

The chain recombines TRBV6-4 with TRBJ2-1; 8 positions match TRBD2. V lost 5 bases and J lost 9; bases outside the gene matches: 9. The V gene's germline CDR1 is MRHNA and CDR2 SNTAGT. This CDR3 is 14 amino acids long. This CDR3 reads CASSSREGSFEQFF. CDR3 nucleotide sequence: TGTGCCAGCAGTTCCCGGGAGGGCTCGTTTGAGCAGTTCTTC.

V usage is TRBV4-1 and J usage is TRBJ1-1; perhaps TRBD1 as D (5 bases). V gave up 0 bases and J gave up 1 base, with 12 bases separating them. The V gene's germline CDR1 is MGHRA and CDR2 YSYEKL. This CDR3 is 16 amino acids long. CDR3 protein: CASSQDYGGANTEAFF. The CDR3 DNA sequence: TGCGCCAGCAGCCAAGATTACGGGGGTGCGAACACTGAAGCTTTCTTT.

The chain recombines TRBV27 with TRBJ2-6, with TRBD1 as a possible D gene (6 bases). V was shortened by 3 bases and J by 10 bases, with 13 bases between the two germline ends. Germline V CDR1 and CDR2: MNHEY, SMNVEV (reference sequence). The CDR3 consists of 14 residues. CDR3 DNA sequence: TGTGCCAGCAGTTTCAGGGGTAATTGGAACGTCCTGACTTTC. Protein: CASSFRGNWNVLTF.

This clone turned up a few times. The chain uses TRBV18 and TRBJ1-6, with 9 bases fitting TRBD1. V shed 2 bases, J shed 9 bases, and the junction held 5 bases outside the gene matches. The CDR3 is made up of 15 amino acids. Germline CDR1 KGHSH, CDR2 LQKENI. The CDR3 DNA sequence: TGTGCCAGCTCACCATCGGGACAGGGTACTTCACCCCTCCACTTT. It translates to CASSPSGQGTSPLHF.

The chain uses TRBV19 and TRBJ1-6, with 10 bases aligning to TRBD1. Unmatched junction bases numbered 7, after V lost 1 base and J lost 7 bases. Germline values: CDR1 LNHDA, CDR2 SQIVND (reference sequence). The CDR3 contains 17 residues. CDR3 DNA sequence: TGTGCCAGTAGTATAGCTCGGGACAGGGGCGGAAATTCACCCCTCCACTTT. Translation gives CASSIARDRGGNSPLHF.

The chain has TRBV28 and TRBJ1-5, with TRBD1 identical over 10 bases. CDR3 length: 14 residues. V trimming: 6 bases; J trimming: 7 bases; junction bases outside the gene matches: 6. CDR1 is MDHEN, CDR2 SYDVKM, per germline. CDR3 in amino acids: CASRTGGSGQPQHF. The CDR3, as DNA: TGTGCCAGCAGGACAGGGGGCAGTGGACAGCCCCAGCATTTT. The full variable domain, rest sourced from reference TRBV28 and TRBJ1-5, is DVKVTQSSRYLVKRTGEKVFLECVQDMDHENMFWYRQDPGLGLRLIYFSYDVKMKEKGDIPEGYSVSREKKERFSLILESASTNQTSMYLCASRTGGSGQPQHFGDGTRLSIL.